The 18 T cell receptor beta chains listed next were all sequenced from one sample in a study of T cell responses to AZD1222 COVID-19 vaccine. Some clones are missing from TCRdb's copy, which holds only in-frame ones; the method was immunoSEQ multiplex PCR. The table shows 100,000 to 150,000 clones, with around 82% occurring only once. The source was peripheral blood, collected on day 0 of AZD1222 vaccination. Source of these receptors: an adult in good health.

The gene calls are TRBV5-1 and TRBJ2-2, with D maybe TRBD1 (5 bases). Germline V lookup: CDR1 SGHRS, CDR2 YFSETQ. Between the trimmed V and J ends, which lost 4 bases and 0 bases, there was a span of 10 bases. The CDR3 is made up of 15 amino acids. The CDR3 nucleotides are TGCGCCAGCAGCGTGACAGAACCGAACACCGGGGAGCTGTTTTTT. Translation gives CASSVTEPNTGELFF.

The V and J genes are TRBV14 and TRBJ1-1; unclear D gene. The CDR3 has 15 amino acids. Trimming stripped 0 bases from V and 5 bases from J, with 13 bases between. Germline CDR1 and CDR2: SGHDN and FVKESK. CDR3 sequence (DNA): TGTGCCAGCAGCCAAGATCGAGGTCGAACGACTGAAGCTTTCTTT. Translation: CASSQDRGRTTEAFF.

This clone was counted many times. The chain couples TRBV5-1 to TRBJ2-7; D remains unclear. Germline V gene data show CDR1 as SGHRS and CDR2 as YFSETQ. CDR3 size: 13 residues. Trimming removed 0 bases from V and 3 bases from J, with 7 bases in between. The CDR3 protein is CASSLDGYYEQYF. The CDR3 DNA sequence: TGCGCCAGCAGCTTGGACGGCTACTACGAGCAGTACTTC.

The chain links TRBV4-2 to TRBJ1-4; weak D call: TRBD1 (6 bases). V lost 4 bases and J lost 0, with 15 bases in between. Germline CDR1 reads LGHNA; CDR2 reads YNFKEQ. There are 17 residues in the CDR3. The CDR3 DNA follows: TGTGCCAGCAGCCCCCACTCAGGGGTTGCAACTAATGAAAAACTGTTTTTT. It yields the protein CASSPHSGVATNEKLFF.

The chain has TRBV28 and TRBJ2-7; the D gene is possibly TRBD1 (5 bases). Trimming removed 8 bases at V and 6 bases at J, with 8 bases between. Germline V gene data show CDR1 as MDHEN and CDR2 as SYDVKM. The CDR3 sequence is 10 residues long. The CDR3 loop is CASGGAEQYF. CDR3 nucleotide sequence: TGTGCCAGCGGTGGGGCCGAGCAGTACTTC. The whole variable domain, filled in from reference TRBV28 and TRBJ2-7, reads DVKVTQSSRYLVKRTGEKVFLECVQDMDHENMFWYRQDPGLGLRLIYFSYDVKMKEKGDIPEGYSVSREKKERFSLILESASTNQTSMYLCASGGAEQYFGPGTRLTVT.

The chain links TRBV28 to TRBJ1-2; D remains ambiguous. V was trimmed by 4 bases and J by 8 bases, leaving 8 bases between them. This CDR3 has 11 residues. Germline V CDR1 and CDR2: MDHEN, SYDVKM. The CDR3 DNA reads TGTGCCAGCAGTTGGGTCTGGGGCTACACCTTC. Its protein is CASSWVWGYTF.

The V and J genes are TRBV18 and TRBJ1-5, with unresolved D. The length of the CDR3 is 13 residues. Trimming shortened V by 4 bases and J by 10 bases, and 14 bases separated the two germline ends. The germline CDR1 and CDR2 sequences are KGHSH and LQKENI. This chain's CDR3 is CASSQLGPTPQHF. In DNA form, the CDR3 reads TGTGCCAGCTCACAGTTAGGGCCCACTCCCCAGCATTTT.

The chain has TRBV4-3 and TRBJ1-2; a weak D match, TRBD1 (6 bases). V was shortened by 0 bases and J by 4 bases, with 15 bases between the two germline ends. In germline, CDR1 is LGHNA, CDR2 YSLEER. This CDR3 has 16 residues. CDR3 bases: TGCGCCAGCAGCCAAGATGGTGGACAGCAGGGCTATGGCTACACCTTC. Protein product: CASSQDGGQQGYGYTF.

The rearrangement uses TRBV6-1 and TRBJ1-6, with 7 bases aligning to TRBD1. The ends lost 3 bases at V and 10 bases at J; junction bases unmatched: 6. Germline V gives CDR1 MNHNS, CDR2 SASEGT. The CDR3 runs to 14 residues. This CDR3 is CASSEGQYLSPLHF. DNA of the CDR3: TGTGCCAGCAGTGAGGGACAGTATTTGTCACCCCTCCACTTT.

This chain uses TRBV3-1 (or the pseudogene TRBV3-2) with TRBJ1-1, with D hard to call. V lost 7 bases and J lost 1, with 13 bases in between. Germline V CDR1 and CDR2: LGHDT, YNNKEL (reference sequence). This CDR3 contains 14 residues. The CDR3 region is CASTLSSSNTEAFF. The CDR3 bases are TGTGCCAGCACCCTAAGCTCCTCGAACACTGAAGCTTTCTTT.

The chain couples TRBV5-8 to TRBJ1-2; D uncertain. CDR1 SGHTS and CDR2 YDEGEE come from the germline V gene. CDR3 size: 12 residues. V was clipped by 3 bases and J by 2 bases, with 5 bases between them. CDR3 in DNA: TGTGCCAGCAGCTCCCCGAACTATGGCTACACCTTC. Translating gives CASSSPNYGYTF.

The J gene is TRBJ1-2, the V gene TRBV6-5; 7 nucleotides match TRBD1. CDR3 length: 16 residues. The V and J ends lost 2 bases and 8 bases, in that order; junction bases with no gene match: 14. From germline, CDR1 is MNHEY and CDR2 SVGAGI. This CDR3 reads CASSYEPLTGHHGYTF. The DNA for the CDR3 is TGTGCCAGCAGTTACGAACCCTTGACAGGGCATCACGGCTACACCTTC.

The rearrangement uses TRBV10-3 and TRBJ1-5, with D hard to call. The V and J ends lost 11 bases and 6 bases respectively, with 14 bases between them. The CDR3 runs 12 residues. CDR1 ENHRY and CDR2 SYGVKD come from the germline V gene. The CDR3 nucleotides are TGTGCCTCTAACACCCGCGGTCAGCCCCAGCATTTT. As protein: CASNTRGQPQHF.

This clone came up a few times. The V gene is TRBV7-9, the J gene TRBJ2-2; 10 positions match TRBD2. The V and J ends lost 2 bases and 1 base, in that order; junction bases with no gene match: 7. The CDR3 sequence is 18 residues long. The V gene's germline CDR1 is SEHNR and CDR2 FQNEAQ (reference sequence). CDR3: CASSLSSGGLRNTGELFF. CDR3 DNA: TGTGCCAGCAGCTTATCTAGCGGGGGCCTCCGGAACACCGGGGAGCTGTTTTTT.

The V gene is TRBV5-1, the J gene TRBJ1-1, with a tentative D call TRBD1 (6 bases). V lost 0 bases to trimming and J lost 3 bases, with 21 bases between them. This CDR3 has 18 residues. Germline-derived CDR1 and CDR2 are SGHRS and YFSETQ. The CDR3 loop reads CASSLESPTGTQDTEAFF. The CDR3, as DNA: TGCGCCAGCAGCTTGGAATCCCCCACAGGGACCCAGGACACTGAAGCTTTCTTT.

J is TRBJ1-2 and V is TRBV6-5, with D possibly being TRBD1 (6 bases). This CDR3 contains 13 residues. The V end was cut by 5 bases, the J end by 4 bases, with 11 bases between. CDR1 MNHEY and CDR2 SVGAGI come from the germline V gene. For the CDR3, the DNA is TGTGCCAGCAGTAAACAGGGTCTCTATGGCTACACCTTC. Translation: CASSKQGLYGYTF.

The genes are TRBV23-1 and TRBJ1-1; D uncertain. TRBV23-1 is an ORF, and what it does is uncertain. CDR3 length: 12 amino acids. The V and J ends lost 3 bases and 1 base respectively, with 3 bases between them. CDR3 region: CASSQRNTEAFF. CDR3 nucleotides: TGCGCCAGCAGTCAGAGGAACACTGAAGCTTTCTTT.

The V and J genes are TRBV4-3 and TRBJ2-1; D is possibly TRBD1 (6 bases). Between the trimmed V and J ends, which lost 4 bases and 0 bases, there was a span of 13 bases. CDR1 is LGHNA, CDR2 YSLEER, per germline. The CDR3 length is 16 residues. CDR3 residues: CASSLGTPSSYNEQFF. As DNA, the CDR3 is TGCGCCAGCAGCCTAGGGACACCGAGCTCCTACAATGAGCAGTTCTTC.